This entry lists 20 T cell receptor beta chains sequenced from one sample in a study of blood T cell repertoires in COVID-19. The data were produced by immunoSEQ multiplex PCR, yet TCRdb's version contains in-frame clones alone and is incomplete. The sample gives 50,000 to 75,000 clones, roughly 80% of which show up once; 15% to 20% is in the top ten. The specimen was peripheral blood. The receptors were gathered from a man in his sixties with acute or convalescent COVID-19.

V and J are TRBV28 and TRBJ1-6, with 9 bases that match TRBD1. CDR3 length: 15 residues. Germline assignment: CDR1 MDHEN and CDR2 SYDVKM. The V gene end was trimmed by 6 bases and the J gene end by 5 bases; junction bases not matched to a gene: 5. The CDR3 loop reads CASRGTGLDNSPLHF. CDR3 nucleotide sequence: TGTGCCAGCAGAGGGACAGGGCTTGATAATTCACCCCTCCACTTT.

V is TRBV24-1 and J is TRBJ2-5; 7 nucleotides align to TRBD1. The CDR3 is 14 residues long. The germline gives CDR1 KGHDR, CDR2 SFDVKD. The V segment lost 3 bases and the J segment 5 bases; nucleotides outside the gene matches: 5. CDR3 sequence reads: CATSDRGRGETQYF. DNA of the CDR3: TGTGCCACCAGTGATCGCGGCAGGGGGGAGACCCAGTACTTC.

This chain joins TRBV6-2 or TRBV6-3 and TRBJ1-1; D gene unclear. The CDR3 extends over 13 amino acids. Germline lookup yields CDR1 MNHEY and CDR2 SVGEGT. The germline V and J ends were trimmed by 3 bases and 1 base, with 6 bases remaining between them. The CDR3 is CASSYRRNTEAFF. In DNA, the CDR3 is TGTGCCAGCAGTTATCGGAGGAACACTGAAGCTTTCTTT.

This clone has only one observation. The genes are TRBV10-3 and TRBJ1-1, with a possible D match to TRBD1 (6 bases). The CDR3 spans 14 residues. Germline assignment: CDR1 ENHRY and CDR2 SYGVKD. Between the trimmed V and J ends, which lost 3 bases and 4 bases, there was a span of 12 bases. In DNA, the CDR3 is TGTGCCATCAGTGAACAGGGCGGAGGCACTGAAGCTTTCTTT. Protein sequence: CAISEQGGGTEAFF.

The rearrangement joins TRBV24-1 to TRBJ2-4; 8 positions agree with TRBD2. J gave up 5 bases and V 4 bases, and 18 bases lay outside the gene matches. This CDR3 comprises 19 residues. The germline V gene encodes CDR1 KGHDR and CDR2 SFDVKD. The CDR3 DNA reads as TGTGCCACCAGTGAGGCTCCGGGACTAGAAGGTCCTAGGCAAAACATTCAGTACTTC. Translation gives CATSEAPGLEGPRQNIQYF.

This chain uses TRBV6-5 with TRBJ1-2; 9 bases fit TRBD1. CDR3 size: 14 residues. The V segment lost 5 bases and the J segment 7 bases; nucleotides outside the gene matches: 8. The germline gives CDR1 MNHEY, CDR2 SVGAGI. CDR3 amino acids: CASSRRDRVGGYTF. CDR3 DNA sequence: TGTGCCAGCAGTCGCCGGGACAGGGTCGGTGGCTACACCTTC.

The chain couples TRBV19 to TRBJ2-7, with 7 positions matching TRBD1. CDR1 and CDR2 from the germline V gene are LNHDA and SQIVND (reference sequence). CDR3 length equals 13 residues. V lost 3 bases and J lost 11; bases outside the gene matches: 10. The CDR3 region has the DNA TGTGCCAGTAGTATGAACCTTGGGACAGTGAAGTACTTC. Its protein product is CASSMNLGTVKYF.

J is TRBJ1-2 and V is TRBV5-1; weak D call: TRBD1 (6 bases). Trimming took off 3 bases at V and 8 bases at J, with 23 bases between the two ends. The CDR3 covers 16 residues. Germline V gives CDR1 SGHRS, CDR2 YFSETQ. This CDR3 is CASSSYPSQQGRGYTF. CDR3 DNA sequence: TGCGCCAGCAGCTCTTACCCGTCGCAACAGGGCCGGGGCTACACCTTC.

The rearrangement uses TRBV19 and TRBJ2-1; D perhaps matches TRBD1 (6 bases). CDR1 is LNHDA, CDR2 SQIVND, per germline (reference sequence). The CDR3 contains 14 residues. Deletions cut 5 bases from V and 4 bases from J, with 12 bases between. The CDR3 is CASSQKGVYNEQFF. CDR3 nucleotides: TGTGCCAGTAGTCAAAAGGGGGTTTACAATGAGCAGTTCTTC.

The rearrangement links TRBV5-1 to TRBJ2-7; D is perhaps TRBD1 (5 bases). Germline CDR1 reads SGHRS; CDR2 reads YFSETQ. This CDR3 has 12 residues. Trimming removed 4 bases from V and 7 bases from J, with 12 bases in between. The CDR3 coding sequence is TGCGCCAGCAGCATCGACAGTGGGGAGCAGTACTTC. Translation gives CASSIDSGEQYF.

This clone was recorded only once. Here the CDR3 reads CASSLGGGPGSETQYF. In DNA form, the CDR3 reads TGCGCCAGCAGCTTGGGGGGCGGTCCCGGGAGCGAGACCCAGTACTTC. The chain links TRBV5-1 to TRBJ2-5; D possibly corresponds to TRBD2 (6 bases). Trimming removed 0 bases at V and 5 bases at J, with 17 bases between. The CDR3 runs 16 residues. Germline V gene data show CDR1 as SGHRS and CDR2 as YFSETQ.

V gene TRBV7-2 combines with J gene TRBJ1-1; 7 bases match TRBD1. Looked up from germline, CDR1 is SGHTA and CDR2 is FQGNSA. Trimming removed 5 bases from V and 0 bases from J; junction bases left unmatched: 6. The CDR3 sequence is 15 residues long. The chain's CDR3 is CASSLRDSMNTEAFF. CDR3 bases: TGTGCCAGCAGCCTCCGGGACAGCATGAACACTGAAGCTTTCTTT.

The sample holds one count of this clone. J is TRBJ2-2 and V is TRBV7-3, with TRBD1 matching over 7 bases. The CDR3 sequence is 14 residues long. V trimming: 4 bases; J trimming: 4 bases; junction bases outside the gene matches: 3. Germline V CDR1 and CDR2: SGHTA, FQGTGA. CDR3 nucleotides: TGTGCCAGCAGCTCGGGACAGATCACCGGGGAGCTGTTTTTT. As protein: CASSSGQITGELFF.

The chain has TRBV6-2 or TRBV6-3 and TRBJ2-3; TRBD2 agrees at 12 bases. Trimming removed 2 bases from V and 0 bases from J; junction bases left unmatched: 6. Germline-derived CDR1 and CDR2 are MNHEY and SVGEGT. CDR3 length equals 18 residues. CDR3 loop: CASSYGLAGLPSTDTQYF. CDR3 coding DNA: TGTGCCAGCAGTTACGGACTAGCGGGACTACCTAGCACAGATACGCAGTATTTT.

The count of this clone is one. V is TRBV7-9 and J is TRBJ2-5; D call uncertain. CDR3 size: 13 residues. Trimming took 3 bases from V and 0 from J, leaving 5 bases between them. Germline CDR1 is SEHNR and CDR2 is FQNEAQ (reference sequence). The DNA for the CDR3 is TGTGCCAGCAGCTTTGACAACCAAGAGACCCAGTACTTC. Translation: CASSFDNQETQYF.

The rearrangement joins TRBV9 to TRBJ2-1; D might be TRBD2 (6 bases). Trimming took 3 bases from V and 4 from J, leaving 23 bases between them. Germline V gene lookup returns CDR1 SGDLS and CDR2 YYNGEE. This CDR3 has 18 amino acids. CDR3 nucleotides: TGTGCCAGCAGCGCCCTCGATGGGACGGGAGTCGGGTACAATGAGCAGTTCTTC. Amino acid sequence: CASSALDGTGVGYNEQFF.

This clone has only one observation. V gene TRBV5-1 combines with J gene TRBJ2-2, with D possibly TRBD1 on 5 matching bases. CDR3 length: 16 amino acids. Germline V lookup: CDR1 SGHRS, CDR2 YFSETQ. Trimming cost V 4 bases and J 1 base, with 14 bases left between them. CDR3 residues: CASSTKVQGNTGELFF. DNA of the CDR3: TGCGCCAGCAGCACGAAAGTTCAGGGGAACACCGGGGAGCTGTTTTTT.

Notes on this clone: The junction departs from the called germline gene at one end, perhaps through a read error. At the DNA level, this CDR3 is encoded by other sequences in the same sample as well. The chain links TRBV13 to TRBJ2-2; TRBD2 agrees at 7 bases. The germline V gene encodes CDR1 PRHDT and CDR2 FYEKMQ (reference sequence). The CDR3 is 14 amino acids. The CDR3 is CASSLGLVTGELFF. CDR3 DNA sequence: TGTGCCAGCAGTTTAGGACTAGTGACCGGGGAGCTGTTTTTT.

The CDR3 is CASSYSLWATGNTIYF. The CDR3 DNA follows: TGTGCCAGCAGTTACTCACTTTGGGCCACTGGAAACACCATATATTTT. V usage is TRBV6-5 and J usage is TRBJ1-3; D gene uncertain. V was clipped by 0 bases and J by 2 bases, with 11 bases between them. Germline V gene lookup returns CDR1 MNHEY and CDR2 SVGAGI. The length of the CDR3 is 16 residues.

The chain links TRBV2 to TRBJ2-3; 9 bases are shared with TRBD2. This CDR3 has 16 residues. The trim removed 3 bases at V and 3 bases at J, leaving 7 bases unmatched. The germline CDR1 and CDR2 sequences are SNHLY and FYNNEI. CDR3 nucleotide sequence: TGTGCCAGCAGTGACACTGCGGGAGGGCGGACAGATACGCAGTATTTT. Its protein is CASSDTAGGRTDTQYF.